This T cell receptor (beta chain) is drawn from a study of blood T cell repertoires in COVID-19. Study in general: T cells, B-cell-depleted T cells, or PBMCs supplied cDNA or gDNA.

This clone was observed a few times. Trimming removed 8 bases at V and 0 bases at J, with 14 bases between. The CDR3 spans 15 residues. Germline V gene sequence: CDR1 MDHEN, CDR2 SYDVKM. Some clones are missing from TCRdb's copy, which holds only in-frame ones; the method was immunoSEQ multiplex PCR. Among about 140,000 clones, around 90% were seen once, and the ten largest hold less than 2%. The chain carries TRBV28 and TRBJ1-5; unclear D gene. Sequenced sample: peripheral blood. The source of this sequence is a woman aged 55-75 years with acute or convalescent COVID-19. As DNA, the CDR3 is TGTGCCAGCCGCAGAAAGATTTATAGCAATCAGCCCCAGCATTTT. This codes for CASRRKIYSNQPQHF.